The 19 T cell receptor beta chains reported below all come from one sample, sequenced in a study of T cell repertoires in cytomegalovirus infection. TCRdb reprocessed the reads with MiXCR, giving one entry per CDR3 protein. The sample includes under 200,000 distinct CDR3 sequences, 9.5% of them seen just once. The sequencing sample was made of PBMCs. The receptors come from a human donor in good health (CMV status not recorded). Some clones in this sample may be carry-over from other donors' samples.

This clonotype was found a few times. The J gene is TRBJ2-2, the V gene TRBV2, with TRBD2 identical over 13 bases. Trimming cost V 11 bases and J 7 bases; bases outside gene matches: 7. The CDR3 covers 14 residues. CDR1 SNHLY and CDR2 FYNNEI come from the germline V gene. In DNA form, the CDR3 reads TGTGCCGGCGGACTAGCGGGGGCTGGCGGGGAGCTGTTTTTT. Encoded protein: CAGGLAGAGGELFF.

The rearrangement links TRBV12-3 or TRBV12-4 to TRBJ2-1; D is unclear. This CDR3 has 11 residues. The V and J ends lost 2 bases and 8 bases respectively, with 4 bases between them. CDR3 coding DNA: TGTGCCAGCAGTTTAACCGATGAGCAGTTCTTC. Its protein product is CASSLTDEQFF.

The table lists this clonotype with many counts. The rearrangement links TRBV27 to TRBJ2-1; no clear D. V dropped 5 bases and J dropped 4 bases, with 3 bases sitting between them. This CDR3 has 11 residues. The germline V gene encodes CDR1 MNHEY and CDR2 SMNVEV (reference sequence). CDR3 amino acids: CASSQYNEQFF. The CDR3 nucleotides are TGTGCCAGCAGTCAATACAATGAGCAGTTCTTC.

This clonotype was seen many times. The V gene is TRBV7-6, the J gene TRBJ2-7; 7 positions match TRBD1. In germline, CDR1 is SGHVS, CDR2 FNYEAQ. The CDR3 is made up of 14 amino acids. J lost 1 base, V lost 7 bases, and 7 bases had no gene match. The CDR3 here is CASTRDRTSYEQYF. In DNA, the CDR3 is TGTGCCAGCACAAGGGACAGAACATCCTACGAGCAGTACTTC.

This clonotype was picked up a small number of times. This chain joins TRBV19 and TRBJ1-6; a possible D gene is TRBD1 (6 bases). Germline assignment: CDR1 LNHDA and CDR2 SQIVND (reference sequence). Trimming took 1 base from V and 9 from J, leaving 13 bases between them. This CDR3 has 15 amino acids. CDR3 in DNA: TGTGCCAGTAGTATAGGTGGGGGCGTTGGTTCACCCCTCCACTTT. Protein: CASSIGGGVGSPLHF.

The chain uses TRBV20-1 and TRBJ1-5; D may be TRBD1 (6 bases). CDR3 size: 13 residues. Trimming removed 6 bases from V and 1 base from J, with 10 bases in between. Per the germline V gene, CDR1 is DFQATT and CDR2 is SNEGSKA (reference sequence). DNA for the CDR3: TGCAGTGCGAGGGGGGCGAGCAATCAGCCCCAGCATTTT. Protein: CSARGASNQPQHF.

With respect to this clonotype: This clone may be a read error of a much larger clone one base away. This rearrangement joins TRBV7-2 to TRBJ2-1; 9 nucleotides line up with TRBD2. The CDR3 length is 14 residues. The V and J ends lost 5 bases and 7 bases, in that order; junction bases with no gene match: 6. The germline V gene encodes CDR1 SGHTA and CDR2 FQGNSA. Here the CDR3 reads CTSSGRLAENEQFF. Here the CDR3 DNA reads TGTACCAGCAGCGGTCGACTAGCGGAGAATGAGCAGTTCTTC.

This clonotype came up many times. J is TRBJ1-1 and V is TRBV7-2; possibly TRBD1 for D (5 bases). Germline assignment: CDR1 SGHTA and CDR2 FQGNSA. Deletions cut 5 bases from V and 1 base from J, with 11 bases between. The CDR3 is made up of 14 amino acids. The CDR3 region is CASSTRQTNTEAFF. DNA of the CDR3: TGTGCCAGCAGCACCCGACAGACGAACACTGAAGCTTTCTTT.

The chain recombines TRBV6-6 with TRBJ1-1; perhaps TRBD1 as D (6 bases). With 0 bases removed from V and 1 base from J, the gap between germline ends came to 12 bases. The CDR3 has 16 amino acids. The germline V gene has CDR1 MNHNY and CDR2 SVGAGI (reference sequence). The CDR3 DNA reads as TGTGCCAGCAGTTACTCAGGGGGAGACCCGAACACTGAAGCTTTCTTT. Protein product: CASSYSGGDPNTEAFF.

This clonotype was seen a handful of times. The gene calls are TRBV29-1 and TRBJ2-7; D tentatively reads TRBD1 or TRBD2 (6 bases each). V was pared by 4 bases and J by 5 bases, with 9 bases between. CDR3 length: 11 amino acids. Germline V CDR1 and CDR2: SQVTM, ANQGSEA. The CDR3 sequence is CSVVEGDEQYF. The DNA of the CDR3 is TGCAGCGTTGTGGAGGGGGACGAGCAGTACTTC.

This clonotype was seen many times. This chain connects TRBV28 to TRBJ2-1, with 10 bases matching TRBD2. Germline loops: CDR1 MDHEN, CDR2 SYDVKM. J was trimmed by 6 bases and V by 5 bases; bases with no gene match: 10. This CDR3 is 16 amino acids long. CDR3 DNA sequence: TGTGCCAGCAGTCCATCGACTAGCGGGTGGGGCAATGAGCAGTTCTTC. Its protein product is CASSPSTSGWGNEQFF.

The sample holds many counts of this clonotype. V gene TRBV28 combines with J gene TRBJ1-1; TRBD1 is a possible D gene (6 bases). V was clipped by 3 bases and J by 1 base, with 21 bases between them. The CDR3 runs 18 residues. Germline CDR1 is MDHEN and CDR2 is SYDVKM. CDR3 residues: CASSFHQGLRNSNTEAFF. CDR3 bases: TGTGCCAGCAGTTTTCACCAGGGGCTCCGGAACTCGAACACTGAAGCTTTCTTT.

This clonotype was counted only a few times. The chain links TRBV9 to TRBJ2-3; D not certain. Trimming cost V 3 bases and J 0 bases, with 11 bases left between them. This CDR3 has 15 residues. Germline CDR1 and CDR2: SGDLS and YYNGEE. The CDR3 spells CASSARNPSTDTQYF. The DNA for the CDR3 is TGTGCCAGCAGCGCCAGGAACCCTAGCACAGATACGCAGTATTTT.

For this clonotype: This could be a read error, since a much larger clone is one nucleotide away. The J gene is TRBJ2-1, the V gene TRBV7-2; a possible D gene is TRBD2 (6 bases). This CDR3 is 17 amino acids long. Germline loops: CDR1 SGHTA, CDR2 FQGNSA. The chain's CDR3 is CPSSLLSGSSIYNEQFF. Here the CDR3 DNA reads TGTCCCAGCAGCTTACTCTCCGGGAGCTCCATCTACAATGAGCAGTTCTTC.

This clonotype was picked up many times. V and J are TRBV11-2 and TRBJ2-7; D uncertain. With 1 base removed from V and 3 bases from J, the gap between germline ends came to 13 bases. Germline values: CDR1 SGHAT, CDR2 FQNNGV. The CDR3 sequence is 15 residues long. The CDR3, as DNA: TGTGCCAGCAGCTTAGGGTCGCATGATTTCTACGAGCAGTACTTC. Translated: CASSLGSHDFYEQYF. Looking up the rest from reference TRBV11-2 and TRBJ2-7 gives the full variable domain: EAGVAQSPRYKIIEKRQSVAFWCNPISGHATLYWYQQILGQGPKLLIQFQNNGVVDDSQLPKDRFSAERLKGVDSTLKIQPAKLEDSAVYLCASSLGSHDFYEQYFGPGTRLTVT.

This clonotype has ten or more counts. The J gene is TRBJ2-3, the V gene TRBV6-2 or TRBV6-3; D is uncertain. The length of the CDR3 is 12 residues. V lost 10 bases, J lost 7 bases, and 15 bases lay in between. The germline V gene encodes CDR1 MNHEY and CDR2 SVGEGT. The CDR3 nucleotides are TGTGCCACTCACCGGCCCCCAAATACGCAGTATTTT. This translates into CATHRPPNTQYF.

The chain uses TRBV12-3 or TRBV12-4 and TRBJ1-2; no clear D. V was clipped by 1 base and J by 4 bases, with 13 bases between them. The CDR3 covers 15 residues. The CDR3 loop reads CASSLDARNVYGYTF. The DNA for the CDR3 is TGTGCCAGCAGTTTAGATGCACGGAATGTCTATGGCTACACCTTC.

This clonotype has more than one count but fewer than ten. The rearrangement uses TRBV29-1 and TRBJ2-1; 7 bases are shared with TRBD2. The V gene end was trimmed by 3 bases and the J gene end by 0 bases; junction bases not matched to a gene: 2. Germline V gene data show CDR1 as SQVTM and CDR2 as ANQGSEA. There are 14 residues in the CDR3. In DNA, the CDR3 is TGCAGCGTTGAGCGGGGGAGCTCCTACAATGAGCAGTTCTTC. This sequence encodes CSVERGSSYNEQFF.

The CDR3 nucleotides are TGCGCCAGCAGCCTGTACGAACAGAGGGACGAGCAGTACTTC. Translated, it gives CASSLYEQRDEQYF. This chain links TRBV4-3 with TRBJ2-7; the D gene is possibly TRBD2 (5 bases). V lost 4 bases, J lost 5 bases, and 15 bases lay in between. The CDR3 totals 14 residues. Germline V gene lookup returns CDR1 LGHNA and CDR2 YSLEER.